This paragraph reports one T cell receptor beta chain. Under the authors' procedure: From reference gene primer amplification, estimates of nucleated cell counts were derived. Sequencing was performed with immunoSEQ multiplex PCR; in TCRdb, only in-frame clones are kept and a portion is missing. That table gives V, J and clone size, and the DNA gave D and trimming. The sample lists under 30,000 clones, about 87% occurring once. V dropped 4 bases and J dropped 6 bases, with 16 bases sitting between them. The CDR3 has 14 residues. Germline assignment: CDR1 MNHEY and CDR2 SMNVEV (reference sequence). This sample is drawn from a study of blood T cell repertoires in COVID-19. Study as a whole: Some COVID-19 samples were acute and others convalescent; all came from the United States, Italy and Spain. Nucleic acid was either cDNA or gDNA, and it came from T cells, B-cell-depleted T cells, or PBMCs.

This clonotype was sampled from a human donor with active COVID-19. The donor label of this sample is uncertain. This rearrangement joins TRBV27 to TRBJ2-7; perhaps TRBD1 as D (6 bases). Source material: peripheral blood. CDR3 sequence (DNA): TGTGCCAGCAGTTCGACAGGACCTATAAGCGAGCAGTACTTC. Amino acid sequence: CASSSTGPISEQYF.